Below, 28 T cell receptor beta chains from the same sample are listed, as sequenced in a study of T cell repertoires in cytomegalovirus infection. These receptors have no identified antigens. TCRdb reprocessed the reads via MiXCR and lists one record per CDR3 protein. The sample lists hundreds of thousands of distinct CDR3 sequences; 30% to 35% were seen once. The starting material was cultured PBMCs, obtained from culture after CMV antigen stimulation. These receptors all stem from a human donor in good health (CMV status not recorded). Some clones in this sample may be carry-over from other donors' samples.

Concerning this clonotype: A much larger clone sits a single nucleotide away, making a read error possible. The chain carries TRBV7-6 and TRBJ2-7; D uncertain. Germline CDR1 and CDR2: SGHVS and FNYEAQ. V shed 5 bases and J shed 4 bases, with 15 bases lying between them. The CDR3 runs 14 residues. The CDR3 DNA reads as TGTGCCAGCAGCCCACCTTGGTGCCCGTACGAGCAGTACTTC. Translated: CASSPPWCPYEQYF.

The chain uses TRBV7-9 and TRBJ1-2; perhaps TRBD1 as D (6 bases). Trimming shortened V by 3 bases and J by 4 bases, and 15 bases separated the two germline ends. Germline V gives CDR1 SEHNR, CDR2 FQNEAQ (reference sequence). The CDR3 is 15 residues long. The CDR3 coding sequence is TGTGCCAGCAGCTTCGATTTAACAGGGCCCTATGGCTACACCTTC. The encoded protein is CASSFDLTGPYGYTF.

This clonotype was counted only a few times. V usage is TRBV6-5 and J usage is TRBJ2-1, with 10 bases aligning to TRBD2. V trimming: 2 bases; J trimming: 3 bases; junction bases outside the gene matches: 4. This CDR3 has 16 residues. Germline lookup yields CDR1 MNHEY and CDR2 SVGAGI. The CDR3 nucleotides are TGTGCCAGCAGTTACCGGACTAGCGGCCTCTACAATGAGCAGTTCTTC. Its translation is CASSYRTSGLYNEQFF.

This clonotype was observed a handful of times. The J gene is TRBJ2-7, the V gene TRBV2; D uncertain. This CDR3 is 13 amino acids long. Trimming took 5 bases from V and 4 from J, leaving 12 bases between them. CDR1 SNHLY and CDR2 FYNNEI come from the germline V gene. The CDR3 loop reads CASSRRARYEQYV. The CDR3, as DNA: TGTGCCAGCAGTCGTCGGGCGAGGTACGAGCAGTACGTC.

This clonotype showed up many times. CDR3 in DNA: TGTGCCAGCAGCTTAGCTCCCGGGAACTCCTACGAGCAGTACTTC. This codes for CASSLAPGNSYEQYF. The chain recombines TRBV7-2 with TRBJ2-7; maybe TRBD2 (5 bases). Trimming removed 0 bases from V and 0 bases from J, with 9 bases in between. Germline values: CDR1 SGHTA, CDR2 FQGNSA. The CDR3 runs 15 residues. Together with reference TRBV7-2 and TRBJ2-7, the CDR3 gives the full variable domain: GAGVSQSPSNKVTEKGKDVELRCDPISGHTALYWYRQSLGQGLEFLIYFQGNSAPDKSGLPSDRFSAERTGGSVSTLTIQRTQQEDSAVYLCASSLAPGNSYEQYFGPGTRLTVT.

This clonotype showed up many times. The chain uses TRBV7-2 and TRBJ2-4; 7 bases match TRBD1. The germline gives CDR1 SGHTA, CDR2 FQGNSA. The CDR3 loop spans 16 amino acids. The trim removed 1 base at V and 1 base at J, leaving 4 bases unmatched. In DNA, the CDR3 is TGTGCCAGCAGCTTAGGACAGGGTGGGGCCAAAAACATTCAGTACTTC. It codes for CASSLGQGGAKNIQYF.

The rearrangement links TRBV7-8 to TRBJ2-3; D is unclear. CDR3 length: 14 residues. The V gene's germline CDR1 is SGHVS and CDR2 FQNEAQ. Trimming removed 4 bases at V and 4 bases at J, with 12 bases between. As DNA, the CDR3 is TGTGCCAGCAGCTCAGGCCCCTTTCCAGATACGCAGTATTTT. Its protein is CASSSGPFPDTQYF.

This clonotype appeared a single time. This sequence joins TRBV6-6 and TRBJ2-5; TRBD2 is a possible D gene (6 bases). The germline CDR1 and CDR2 sequences are MNHNY and SVGAGI (reference sequence). CDR3 size: 15 residues. Trimming stripped 1 base from V and 4 bases from J, with 13 bases between. The CDR3 nucleotides are TGTGCCAGCAGTTACTGGAGGGGAGCGGGAGAGACCCAGTACTTC. Protein sequence: CASSYWRGAGETQYF.

This chain joins TRBV6-5 and TRBJ2-2, with D hard to call. The CDR3 runs 17 residues. Trimming took 4 bases from V and 5 from J, leaving 20 bases between them. Germline values: CDR1 MNHEY, CDR2 SVGAGI. CDR3 residues: CASSSRPSTVTTGELFF. In DNA form, the CDR3 reads TGTGCCAGCAGTTCGAGACCGTCCACGGTTACAACCGGGGAGCTGTTTTTT.

This clonotype was counted ten times or more. V and J are TRBV7-2 and TRBJ1-2; perhaps TRBD1 as D (5 bases). Per the germline V gene, CDR1 is SGHTA and CDR2 is FQGNSA. This CDR3 has 14 residues. V was shortened by 5 bases and J by 4 bases, with 14 bases between the two germline ends. CDR3 sequence (DNA): TGTGCCAGCAGCCCGCCCTCGACAGCCTATGGCTACACCTTC. Residues: CASSPPSTAYGYTF.

This clonotype was detected only a few times. The rearrangement uses TRBV9 and TRBJ2-2; tentatively, D is TRBD2 (5 bases). The length of the CDR3 is 21 residues. V was pared by 0 bases and J by 3 bases, with 27 bases between. Germline V CDR1 and CDR2: SGDLS, YYNGEE. The CDR3 sequence is CASSVEAWLARAPSYTGELFF. The CDR3 bases are TGTGCCAGCAGCGTAGAGGCTTGGCTAGCTCGGGCTCCCAGCTACACCGGGGAGCTGTTTTTT.

This clonotype was observed at least ten times. The J gene is TRBJ2-7, the V gene TRBV7-2; 10 positions agree with TRBD2. The germline V gene encodes CDR1 SGHTA and CDR2 FQGNSA. The CDR3 is 15 amino acids. Unmatched junction bases numbered 5, after V lost 2 bases and J lost 4 bases. CDR3 sequence: CASSLLAGVEYEQYF. CDR3 DNA sequence: TGTGCCAGCAGCTTACTAGCGGGAGTTGAGTACGAGCAGTACTTC. Filled out from reference TRBV7-2 and TRBJ2-7, the complete variable domain reads GAGVSQSPSNKVTEKGKDVELRCDPISGHTALYWYRQSLGQGLEFLIYFQGNSAPDKSGLPSDRFSAERTGGSVSTLTIQRTQQEDSAVYLCASSLLAGVEYEQYFGPGTRLTVT.

This clonotype was counted a few times. This rearrangement joins TRBV6-6 to TRBJ2-1; D uncertain. V lost 6 bases and J 2 bases, leaving 14 bases between the germline ends. The length of the CDR3 is 15 residues. CDR1 MNHNY and CDR2 SVGAGI come from the germline V gene (reference sequence). CDR3 nucleotide sequence: TGTGCCAGCAGCCCCTATAGCATAGCCTACAATGAGCAGTTCTTC. Translation: CASSPYSIAYNEQFF.

The chain combines TRBV15 with TRBJ2-2; 9 bases match TRBD2. Germline-derived CDR1 and CDR2 are LNHNV and YYDKDF (reference sequence). The CDR3 has 17 residues. Losses at the gene ends were 5 bases for V and 1 base for J; bases not matched to a gene: 8. The CDR3 sequence: CATSFPVTSGNTGELFF. The CDR3 DNA is TGTGCCACCAGCTTCCCAGTGACTAGCGGGAACACCGGGGAGCTGTTTTTT.

The rearrangement joins TRBV19 to TRBJ2-5; the match to TRBD2 covers 8 bases. V was pared by 5 bases and J by 6 bases, with 11 bases of the junction left unmatched. The CDR3 extends over 15 amino acids. Germline V CDR1 and CDR2: LNHDA, SQIVND (reference sequence). CDR3 sequence reads: CASSAGLGGLQTQYF. DNA for the CDR3: TGTGCCAGTAGTGCGGGACTAGGAGGTCTTCAGACCCAGTACTTC.

V gene TRBV20-1 combines with J gene TRBJ2-4; 8 nucleotides agree with TRBD1. Per the germline V gene, CDR1 is DFQATT and CDR2 is SNEGSKA (reference sequence). The CDR3 length is 15 residues. The ends lost 2 bases at V and 1 base at J; junction bases unmatched: 4. CDR3 nucleotide sequence: TGCAGTGCTAGAACGGACAGGGCCGCCAAAAACATTCAGTACTTC. It encodes CSARTDRAAKNIQYF.

V is TRBV5-1 and J is TRBJ2-1; possibly TRBD1 or TRBD2 for D (5 bases each). The CDR3 consists of 14 residues. Looked up from germline, CDR1 is SGHRS and CDR2 is YFSETQ. The V end was cut by 3 bases, the J end by 8 bases, with 15 bases between. Here the CDR3 DNA reads TGCGCCAGCAGCTACGGGACCTATAGGGATGAGCAGTTCTTC. This codes for CASSYGTYRDEQFF.

This clonotype was seen at least ten times. The rearrangement uses TRBV7-2 and TRBJ1-1; weak D call: TRBD1 (6 bases). Germline V gene data show CDR1 as SGHTA and CDR2 as FQGNSA. The length of the CDR3 is 16 residues. Trimming took off 3 bases at V and 5 bases at J, with 19 bases between the two ends. The CDR3 is CASSLRQQGMRTEAFF. As DNA, the CDR3 is TGTGCCAGCAGCTTGCGCCAACAGGGCATGAGGACTGAAGCTTTCTTT.

This sequence joins TRBV19 and TRBJ2-6; the D is unclear. Germline CDR1 is LNHDA and CDR2 is SQIVND (reference sequence). The CDR3 loop spans 17 amino acids. The ends were cut back, 4 bases at V and 0 bases at J, with 13 bases in the middle. Here the CDR3 reads CASSTSPQSSGANVLTF. In DNA form, the CDR3 reads TGTGCCAGTAGTACCTCCCCCCAGAGCTCTGGGGCCAACGTCCTGACTTTC.

This clonotype showed up just a few times. V gene TRBV6-2 or TRBV6-3 combines with J gene TRBJ2-1; the D is unclear. The CDR3 has 13 amino acids. Trimming cost V 6 bases and J 6 bases, with 12 bases left between them. Germline assignment: CDR1 MNHEY and CDR2 SVGEGT. CDR3 nucleotide sequence: TGTGCCAGCAGCATCGTTTTGGGCAATGAGCAGTTCTTC. Translation: CASSIVLGNEQFF.

The V call is TRBV10-3, the J call TRBJ1-2, with 10 bases aligning to TRBD1. V shed 2 bases and J 3 bases; nucleotides not matched to a gene: 3. Germline V gene data show CDR1 as ENHRY and CDR2 as SYGVKD. The CDR3 covers 15 residues. CDR3 sequence reads: CAISELGQGYYGYTF. The CDR3 coding sequence is TGTGCCATCAGTGAGCTGGGACAGGGGTACTATGGCTACACCTTC.

The rearrangement joins TRBV27 to TRBJ2-5, with a weak D call TRBD1 (6 bases). With 8 bases removed from V and 2 bases from J, the gap between germline ends came to 9 bases. The CDR3 is 12 residues long. CDR1 is MNHEY, CDR2 SMNVEV, per germline (reference sequence). CDR3 region: CASWDIQETQYF. Written as DNA, the CDR3 is TGTGCCAGCTGGGACATACAAGAGACCCAGTACTTC.

The chain recombines TRBV20-1 with TRBJ2-1, with TRBD2 matching over 8 bases. The germline V gene has CDR1 DFQATT and CDR2 SNEGSKA (reference sequence). J was trimmed by 6 bases and V by 1 base; bases with no gene match: 11. The CDR3 totals 16 residues. DNA of the CDR3: TGCAGTGCTAGAGGGGTAGCGGGAAGTTTAAGCAATGAGCAGTTCTTC. It yields the protein CSARGVAGSLSNEQFF.

The genes are TRBV10-3 and TRBJ1-5; D unclear. Trimming cost V 0 bases and J 4 bases, with 10 bases left between them. Germline CDR1 is ENHRY and CDR2 is SYGVKD. This CDR3 region has 15 residues. The CDR3 DNA reads TGTGCCATCAGTGAGTCGAGACGTACGAATCAGCCCCAGCATTTT. Protein: CAISESRRTNQPQHF.

This clonotype was detected ten times or more. J is TRBJ1-2 and V is TRBV7-2; D might be TRBD1 (6 bases). Trimming pared 0 bases from V and 4 bases from J, leaving 9 bases between. This CDR3 has 14 amino acids. From germline, CDR1 is SGHTA and CDR2 FQGNSA. The CDR3 reads CASSLAPRGYGYTF. Written as DNA, the CDR3 is TGTGCCAGCAGCTTAGCTCCCAGGGGCTATGGCTACACCTTC.

The chain is built from TRBV25-1 and TRBJ2-1; D remains unclear. The CDR3 consists of 13 residues. In germline, CDR1 is MGHDK, CDR2 SYGVNS. V was cut by 3 bases and J by 1 base, with 4 bases left in between. The CDR3 sequence: CASSDYSYNEQFF. The CDR3 nucleotides read TGTGCCAGCAGTGACTATTCCTACAATGAGCAGTTCTTC.

The J gene is TRBJ1-6, the V gene TRBV28; 10 positions match TRBD1. V was pared by 3 bases and J by 10 bases, with 9 bases of the junction left unmatched. Germline V gives CDR1 MDHEN, CDR2 SYDVKM. There are 16 residues in the CDR3. DNA for the CDR3: TGTGCCAGCAGTTTCATGGGGACAGGGGTAGGATCACCCCTCCACTTT. Residues: CASSFMGTGVGSPLHF.

The chain links TRBV11-3 to TRBJ2-1, with TRBD1 as a possible D gene (5 bases). Germline V gives CDR1 SGHNT, CDR2 YENEEA. V was cut by 1 base and J by 3 bases, with 13 bases left in between. The CDR3 extends over 16 amino acids. DNA for the CDR3: TGTGCCAGCAGCTTAGGGTCGGCAGGGATCTACAATGAGCAGTTCTTC. Encoded protein: CASSLGSAGIYNEQFF.